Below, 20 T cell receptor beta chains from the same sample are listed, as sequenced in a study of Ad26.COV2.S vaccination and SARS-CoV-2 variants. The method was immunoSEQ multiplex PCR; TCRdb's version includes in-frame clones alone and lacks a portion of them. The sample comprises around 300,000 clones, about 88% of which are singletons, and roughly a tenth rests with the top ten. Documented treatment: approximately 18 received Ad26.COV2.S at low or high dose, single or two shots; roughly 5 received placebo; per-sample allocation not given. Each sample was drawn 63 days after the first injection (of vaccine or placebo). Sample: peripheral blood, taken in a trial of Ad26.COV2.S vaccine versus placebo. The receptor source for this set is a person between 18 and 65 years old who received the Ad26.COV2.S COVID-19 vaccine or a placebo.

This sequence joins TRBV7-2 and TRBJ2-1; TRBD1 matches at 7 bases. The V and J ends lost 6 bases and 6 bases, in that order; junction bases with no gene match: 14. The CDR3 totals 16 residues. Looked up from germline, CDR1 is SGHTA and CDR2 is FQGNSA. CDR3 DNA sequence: TGTGCCAGCAGTCGCCAACCCCGCCGGGACAGCAATGAGCAGTTCTTC. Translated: CASSRQPRRDSNEQFF.

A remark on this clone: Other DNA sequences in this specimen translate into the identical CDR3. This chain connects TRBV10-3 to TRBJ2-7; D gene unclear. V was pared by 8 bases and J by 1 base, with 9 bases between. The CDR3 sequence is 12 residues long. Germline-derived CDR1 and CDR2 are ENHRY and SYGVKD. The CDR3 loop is CAIGSRSYEQYF. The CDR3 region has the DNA TGTGCCATCGGTAGCAGATCCTACGAGCAGTACTTC.

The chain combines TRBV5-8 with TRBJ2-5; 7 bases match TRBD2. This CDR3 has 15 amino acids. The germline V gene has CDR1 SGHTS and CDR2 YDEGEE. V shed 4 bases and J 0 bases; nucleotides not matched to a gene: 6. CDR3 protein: CASSPGLQNQETQYF. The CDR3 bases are TGTGCCAGCAGCCCGGGACTACAGAACCAAGAGACCCAGTACTTC. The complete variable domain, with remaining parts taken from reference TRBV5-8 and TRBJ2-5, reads EAGVTQSPTHLIKTRGQQATLRCSPISGHTSVYWYQQALGLGLQFLLWYDEGEERNRGNFPPRFSGRQFPNYSSELNVNALELEDSALYLCASSPGLQNQETQYFGPGTRLLVL.

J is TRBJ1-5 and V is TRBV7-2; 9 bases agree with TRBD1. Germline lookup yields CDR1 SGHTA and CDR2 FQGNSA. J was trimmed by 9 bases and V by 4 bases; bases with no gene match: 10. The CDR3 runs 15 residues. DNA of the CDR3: TGTGCCAGCAGCTGGGGGGGACAGGGAGGTTGGCCCCAGCATTTT. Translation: CASSWGGQGGWPQHF. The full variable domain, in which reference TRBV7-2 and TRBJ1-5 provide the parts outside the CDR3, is GAGVSQSPSNKVTEKGKDVELRCDPISGHTALYWYRQSLGQGLEFLIYFQGNSAPDKSGLPSDRFSAERTGGSVSTLTIQRTQQEDSAVYLCASSWGGQGGWPQHFGDGTRLSIL.

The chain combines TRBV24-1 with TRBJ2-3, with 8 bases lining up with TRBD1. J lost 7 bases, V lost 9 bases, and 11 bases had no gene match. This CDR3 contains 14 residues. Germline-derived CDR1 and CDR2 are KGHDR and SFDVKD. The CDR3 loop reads CATSETGAAYTQYF. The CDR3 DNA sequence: TGTGCCACCTCGGAGACAGGGGCCGCTTATACGCAGTATTTT.

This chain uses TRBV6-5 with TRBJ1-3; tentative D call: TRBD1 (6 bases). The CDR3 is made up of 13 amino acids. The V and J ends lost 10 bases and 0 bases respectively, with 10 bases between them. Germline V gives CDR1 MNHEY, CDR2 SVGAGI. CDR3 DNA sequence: TGTGCCACGGGGGGCTACTCTGGAAACACCATATATTTT. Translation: CATGGYSGNTIYF.

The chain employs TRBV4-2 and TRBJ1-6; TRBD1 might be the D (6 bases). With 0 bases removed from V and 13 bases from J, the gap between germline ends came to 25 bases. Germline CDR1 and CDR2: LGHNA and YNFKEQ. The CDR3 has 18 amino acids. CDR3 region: CASSQEPPDSLTQFPLHF. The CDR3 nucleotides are TGTGCCAGCAGCCAAGAACCACCGGACAGCTTAACCCAATTCCCCCTCCACTTT.

The CDR3 reads CSASTSGSYHEQYF. The CDR3 nucleotides read TGCAGTGCCAGTACTAGCGGGAGCTACCACGAGCAGTACTTC. The chain carries TRBV20-1 and TRBJ2-7, with 11 positions matching TRBD2. Germline lookup yields CDR1 DFQATT and CDR2 SNEGSKA (reference sequence). CDR3 size: 14 residues. V dropped 6 bases and J dropped 5; count of bases not matched to a gene: 9.

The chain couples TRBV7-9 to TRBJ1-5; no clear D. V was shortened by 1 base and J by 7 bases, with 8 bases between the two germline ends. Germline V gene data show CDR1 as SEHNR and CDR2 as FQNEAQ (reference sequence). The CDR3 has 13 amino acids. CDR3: CASSLGGYQPQHF. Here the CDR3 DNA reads TGTGCCAGCAGCTTAGGAGGGTACCAGCCCCAGCATTTT.

The CDR3 reads CASSPQDGMDTQYF. CDR3 sequence (DNA): TGTGCCAGCTCACCACAGGACGGGATGGATACGCAGTATTTT. The J gene is TRBJ2-3, the V gene TRBV18, with D tentatively TRBD2 (5 bases). CDR1 and CDR2 (germline): KGHSH, LQKENI. Trimming took off 1 base at V and 6 bases at J, with 11 bases between the two ends. This CDR3 contains 14 residues.

The CDR3 DNA sequence: TGTGCCAGCAGCCATGGGTTAACCGGGACCCAGGTGTGGGATGAGCAGTTCTTC. Its translation is CASSHGLTGTQVWDEQFF. V and J are TRBV11-2 and TRBJ2-1; perhaps D is TRBD1 or TRBD2 (5 bases each). The CDR3 spans 18 residues. Germline CDR1 reads SGHAT; CDR2 reads FQNNGV. The V end was cut by 5 bases, the J end by 8 bases, with 28 bases between.

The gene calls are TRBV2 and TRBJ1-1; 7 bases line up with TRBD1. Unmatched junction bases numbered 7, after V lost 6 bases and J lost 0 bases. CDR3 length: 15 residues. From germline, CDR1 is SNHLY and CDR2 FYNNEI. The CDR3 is CASRLQQGLNTEAFF. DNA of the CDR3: TGTGCCAGCAGGTTACAACAGGGGTTGAACACTGAAGCTTTCTTT.

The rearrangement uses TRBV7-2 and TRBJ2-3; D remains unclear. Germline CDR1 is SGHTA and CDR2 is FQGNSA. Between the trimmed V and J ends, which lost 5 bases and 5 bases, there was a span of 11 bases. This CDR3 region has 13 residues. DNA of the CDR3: TGTGCCAGCAGCACCTCCCGCCGAGATACGCAGTATTTT. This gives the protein CASSTSRRDTQYF.

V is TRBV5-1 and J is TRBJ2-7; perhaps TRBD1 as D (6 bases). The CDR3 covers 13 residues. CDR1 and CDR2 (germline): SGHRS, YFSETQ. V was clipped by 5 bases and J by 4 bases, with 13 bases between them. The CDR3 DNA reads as TGCGCCAGCAGTCATACAGGGTTGTACGAGCAGTACTTC. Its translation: CASSHTGLYEQYF.

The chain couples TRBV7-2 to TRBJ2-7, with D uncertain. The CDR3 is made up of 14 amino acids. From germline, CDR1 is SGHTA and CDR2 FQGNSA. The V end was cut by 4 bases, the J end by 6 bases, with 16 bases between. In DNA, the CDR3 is TGTGCCAGCAGCTCGGACGCAAACTCACCCGAGCAGTACTTC. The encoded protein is CASSSDANSPEQYF. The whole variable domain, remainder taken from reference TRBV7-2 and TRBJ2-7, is GAGVSQSPSNKVTEKGKDVELRCDPISGHTALYWYRQSLGQGLEFLIYFQGNSAPDKSGLPSDRFSAERTGGSVSTLTIQRTQQEDSAVYLCASSSDANSPEQYFGPGTRLTVT.

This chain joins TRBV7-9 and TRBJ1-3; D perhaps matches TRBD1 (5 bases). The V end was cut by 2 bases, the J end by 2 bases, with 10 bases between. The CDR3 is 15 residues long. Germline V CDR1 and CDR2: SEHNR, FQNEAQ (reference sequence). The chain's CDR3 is CASSLRGGAGNTIYF. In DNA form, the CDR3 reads TGTGCCAGCAGCTTAAGGGGTGGGGCTGGAAACACCATATATTTT.

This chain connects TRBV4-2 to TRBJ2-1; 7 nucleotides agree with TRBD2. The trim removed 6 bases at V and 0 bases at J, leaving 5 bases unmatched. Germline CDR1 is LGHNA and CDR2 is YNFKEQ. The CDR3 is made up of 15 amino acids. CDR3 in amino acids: CASRGGGSSYNEQFF. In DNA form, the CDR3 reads TGTGCCAGCAGGGGCGGGGGAAGCTCCTACAATGAGCAGTTCTTC.

The CDR3 region has the DNA TGTGCCAGTAAGAGCGGGGGGGCTTTTGAGCAGTTCTTC. Its protein product is CASKSGGAFEQFF. The chain links TRBV28 to TRBJ2-1, with 10 bases lining up with TRBD2. J gave up 9 bases and V 9 bases, and 8 bases lay outside the gene matches. Germline V CDR1 and CDR2: MDHEN, SYDVKM. The CDR3 runs 13 residues.

The CDR3 coding sequence is TGCGCCAGCCCGACAGGACCCTATGGCTACACCTTC. Translated: CASPTGPYGYTF. This chain connects TRBV5-1 to TRBJ1-2; D perhaps matches TRBD1 (6 bases). This CDR3 is built from 12 residues. The V gene's germline CDR1 is SGHRS and CDR2 YFSETQ. V was shortened by 7 bases and J by 4 bases, with 11 bases between the two germline ends.

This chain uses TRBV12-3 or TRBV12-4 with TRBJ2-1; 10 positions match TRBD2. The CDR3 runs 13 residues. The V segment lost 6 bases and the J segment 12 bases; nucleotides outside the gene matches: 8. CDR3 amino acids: CASREREGRWQFF. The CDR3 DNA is TGTGCCAGCAGGGAGCGGGAGGGCCGGTGGCAGTTCTTC.